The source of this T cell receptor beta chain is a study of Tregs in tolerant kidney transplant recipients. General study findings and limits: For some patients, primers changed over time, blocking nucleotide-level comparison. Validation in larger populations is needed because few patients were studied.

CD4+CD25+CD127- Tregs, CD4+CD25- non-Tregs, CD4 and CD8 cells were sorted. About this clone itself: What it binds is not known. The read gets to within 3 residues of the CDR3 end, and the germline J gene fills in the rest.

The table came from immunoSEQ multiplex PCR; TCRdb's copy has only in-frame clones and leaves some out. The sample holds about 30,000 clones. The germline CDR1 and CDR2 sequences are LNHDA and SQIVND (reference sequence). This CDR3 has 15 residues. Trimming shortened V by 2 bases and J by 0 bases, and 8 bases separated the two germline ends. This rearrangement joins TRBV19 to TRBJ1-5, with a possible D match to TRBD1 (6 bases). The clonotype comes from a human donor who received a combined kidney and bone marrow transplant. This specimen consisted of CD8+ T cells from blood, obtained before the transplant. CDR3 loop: CASSISGDSNQPQHF. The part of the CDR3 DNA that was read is TGTGCCAGTAGTATATCAGGGGATAGCAATCAGCCC.